Reported below is one TCR beta chain. The CDR3 totals 15 residues. The germline V gene has CDR1 SGHTA and CDR2 FQGNSA. Trimming cost V 5 bases and J 2 bases, with 13 bases left between them. Data came from immunoSEQ multiplex PCR; TCRdb stores just in-frame clones and leaves some out. The sample has over 110,000 clones; 75% to 85% are singletons. The sample comes from a study of blood T cell repertoires in COVID-19. In the study overall: The samples span acute and convalescent COVID-19 from the United States, Italy and Spain.

The clonotype comes from a man between 60 and 75 years old with active or convalescent COVID-19. What was sequenced was peripheral blood. The chain joins TRBV7-2 to TRBJ1-3; D uncertain. In DNA, the CDR3 is TGTGCCAGCAGCCCTCTTTCCCGGGCTGGAAACACCATATATTTT. This sequence encodes CASSPLSRAGNTIYF.